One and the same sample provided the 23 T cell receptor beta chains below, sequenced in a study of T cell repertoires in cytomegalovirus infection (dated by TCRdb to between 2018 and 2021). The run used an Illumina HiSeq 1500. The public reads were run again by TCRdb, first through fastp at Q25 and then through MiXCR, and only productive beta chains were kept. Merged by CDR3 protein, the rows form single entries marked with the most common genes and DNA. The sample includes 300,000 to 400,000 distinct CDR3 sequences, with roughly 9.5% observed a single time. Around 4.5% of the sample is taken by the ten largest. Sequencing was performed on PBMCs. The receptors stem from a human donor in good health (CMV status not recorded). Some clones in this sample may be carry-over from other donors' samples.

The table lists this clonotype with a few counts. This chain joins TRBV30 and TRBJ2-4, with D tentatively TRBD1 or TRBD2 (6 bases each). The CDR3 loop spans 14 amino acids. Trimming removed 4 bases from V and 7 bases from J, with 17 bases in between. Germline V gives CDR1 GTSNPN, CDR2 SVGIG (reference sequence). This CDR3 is CAWIQQGGMNIQYF. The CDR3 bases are TGTGCCTGGATTCAACAAGGGGGGATGAACATTCAGTACTTC.

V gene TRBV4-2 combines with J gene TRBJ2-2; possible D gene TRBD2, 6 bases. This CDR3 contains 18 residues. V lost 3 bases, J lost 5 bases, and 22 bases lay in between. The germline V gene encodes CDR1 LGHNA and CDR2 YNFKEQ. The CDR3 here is CASSQTRTTRGWTGELFF. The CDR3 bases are TGTGCCAGCAGCCAGACTAGGACGACTAGGGGTTGGACCGGGGAGCTGTTTTTT.

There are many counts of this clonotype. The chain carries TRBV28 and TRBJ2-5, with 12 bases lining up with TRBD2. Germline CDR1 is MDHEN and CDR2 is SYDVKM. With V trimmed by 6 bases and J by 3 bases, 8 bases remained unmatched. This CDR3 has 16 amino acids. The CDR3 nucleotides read TGTGCCAGCAGCTTACCCGGACTAGCGGGGAAAGAGACCCAGTACTTC. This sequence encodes CASSLPGLAGKETQYF.

In nucleotides, the CDR3 is TGCAGTGCTCACGGGCCAGGAGTTGGTGAAAAACTGTTTTTT. As protein: CSAHGPGVGEKLFF. V gene TRBV20-1 combines with J gene TRBJ1-4; D uncertain. The germline V gene encodes CDR1 DFQATT and CDR2 SNEGSKA (reference sequence). This CDR3 is 14 amino acids long. Trimming took off 5 bases at V and 7 bases at J, with 17 bases between the two ends.

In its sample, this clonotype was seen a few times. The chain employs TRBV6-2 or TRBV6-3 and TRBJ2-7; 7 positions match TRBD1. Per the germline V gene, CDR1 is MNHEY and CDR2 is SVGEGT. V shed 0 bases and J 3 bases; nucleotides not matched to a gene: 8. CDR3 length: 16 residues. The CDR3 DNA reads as TGTGCCAGCAGTTACTCTATGGGCCCAGGGGGCTACGAGCAGTACTTC. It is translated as CASSYSMGPGGYEQYF.

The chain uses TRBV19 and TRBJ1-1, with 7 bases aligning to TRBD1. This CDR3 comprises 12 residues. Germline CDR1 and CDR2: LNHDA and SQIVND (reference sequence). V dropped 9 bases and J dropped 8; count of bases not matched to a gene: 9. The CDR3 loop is CASQDRAHEAFF. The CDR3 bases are TGTGCCAGCCAAGACAGGGCGCACGAAGCTTTCTTT.

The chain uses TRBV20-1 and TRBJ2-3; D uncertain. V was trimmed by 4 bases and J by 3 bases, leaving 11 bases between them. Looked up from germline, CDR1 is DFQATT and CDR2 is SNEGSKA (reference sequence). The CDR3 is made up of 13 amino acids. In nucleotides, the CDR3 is TGCAGTGCTAAAGTTTACGTGACAGATACGCAGTATTTT. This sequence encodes CSAKVYVTDTQYF.

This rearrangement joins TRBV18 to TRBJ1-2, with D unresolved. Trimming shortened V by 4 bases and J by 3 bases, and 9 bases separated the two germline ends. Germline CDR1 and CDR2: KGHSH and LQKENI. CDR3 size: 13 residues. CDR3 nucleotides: TGTGCCAGCTCACACAAGACGGACTATGGCTACACCTTC. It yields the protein CASSHKTDYGYTF.

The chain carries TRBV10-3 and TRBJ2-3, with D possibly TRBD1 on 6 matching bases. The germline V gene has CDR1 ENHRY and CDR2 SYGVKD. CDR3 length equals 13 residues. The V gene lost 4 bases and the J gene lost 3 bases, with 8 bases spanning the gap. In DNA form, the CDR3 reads TGTGCCATCAGTGGACAGGATACAGATACGCAGTATTTT. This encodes CAISGQDTDTQYF.

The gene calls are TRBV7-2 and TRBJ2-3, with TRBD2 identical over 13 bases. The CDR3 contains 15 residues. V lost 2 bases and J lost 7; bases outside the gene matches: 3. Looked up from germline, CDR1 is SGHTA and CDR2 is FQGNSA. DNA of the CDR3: TGTGCCAGCAGCTTAACTAGCGGGGGGGCTAATACGCAGTATTTT. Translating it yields CASSLTSGGANTQYF.

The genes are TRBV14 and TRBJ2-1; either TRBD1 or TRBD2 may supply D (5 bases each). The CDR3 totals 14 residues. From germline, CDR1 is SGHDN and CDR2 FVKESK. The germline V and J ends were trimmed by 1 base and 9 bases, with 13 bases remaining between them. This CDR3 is CASSQAGALGEQFF. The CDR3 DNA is TGTGCCAGCAGCCAAGCCGGGGCACTGGGTGAGCAGTTCTTC.

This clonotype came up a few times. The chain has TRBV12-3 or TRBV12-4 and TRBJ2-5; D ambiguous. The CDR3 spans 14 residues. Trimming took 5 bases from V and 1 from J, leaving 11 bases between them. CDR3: CASSLFRPQETQYF. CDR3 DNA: TGTGCCAGCAGTCTCTTTAGACCCCAAGAGACCCAGTACTTC.

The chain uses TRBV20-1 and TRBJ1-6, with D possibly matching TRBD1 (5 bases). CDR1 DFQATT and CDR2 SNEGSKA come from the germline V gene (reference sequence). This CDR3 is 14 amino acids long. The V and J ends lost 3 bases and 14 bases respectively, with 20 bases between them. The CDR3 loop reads CSASDPGGLQSLHF. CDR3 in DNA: TGCAGTGCTAGTGACCCGGGGGGACTTCAGTCCCTCCACTTT.

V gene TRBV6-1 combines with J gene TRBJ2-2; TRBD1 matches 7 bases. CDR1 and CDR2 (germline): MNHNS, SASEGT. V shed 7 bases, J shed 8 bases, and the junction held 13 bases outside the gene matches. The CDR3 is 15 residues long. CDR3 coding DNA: TGTGCCAGCACTCTGACAGGGAAGACAGGAGGGGAGCTGTTTTTT. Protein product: CASTLTGKTGGELFF.

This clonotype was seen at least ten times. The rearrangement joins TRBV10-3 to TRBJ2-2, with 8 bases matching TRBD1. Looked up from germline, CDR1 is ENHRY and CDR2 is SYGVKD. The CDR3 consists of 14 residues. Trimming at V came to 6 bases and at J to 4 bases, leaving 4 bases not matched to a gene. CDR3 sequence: CAISQGAATGELFF. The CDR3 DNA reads TGTGCCATCAGCCAGGGGGCGGCCACCGGGGAGCTGTTTTTT.

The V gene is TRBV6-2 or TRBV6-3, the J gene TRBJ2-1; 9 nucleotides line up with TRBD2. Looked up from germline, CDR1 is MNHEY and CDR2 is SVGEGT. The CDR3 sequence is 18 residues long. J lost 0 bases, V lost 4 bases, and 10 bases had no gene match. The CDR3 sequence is CASSFQREAIGSYNEQFF. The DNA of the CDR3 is TGTGCCAGCAGTTTTCAGCGGGAGGCAATAGGCTCCTACAATGAGCAGTTCTTC.

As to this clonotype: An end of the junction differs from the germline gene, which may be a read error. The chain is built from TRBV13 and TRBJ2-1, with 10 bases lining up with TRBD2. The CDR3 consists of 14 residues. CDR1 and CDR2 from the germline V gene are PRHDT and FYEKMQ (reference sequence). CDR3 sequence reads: CASSFRLAGTEQFF. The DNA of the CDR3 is TGCGCCAGCAGCTTCAGACTAGCGGGTACTGAGCAGTTCTTC.

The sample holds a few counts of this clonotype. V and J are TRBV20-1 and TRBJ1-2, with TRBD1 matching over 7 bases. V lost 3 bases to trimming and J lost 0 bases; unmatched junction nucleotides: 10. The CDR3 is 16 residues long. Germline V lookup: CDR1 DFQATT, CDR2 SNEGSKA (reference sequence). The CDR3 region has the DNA TGCAGTGCTAGTCATCCCGACAGGGTAGCTAACTATGGCTACACCTTC. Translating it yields CSASHPDRVANYGYTF.

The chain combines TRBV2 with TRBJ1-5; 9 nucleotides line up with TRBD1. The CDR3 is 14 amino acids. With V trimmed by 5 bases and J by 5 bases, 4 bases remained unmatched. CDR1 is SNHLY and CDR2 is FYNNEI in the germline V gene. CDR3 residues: CASSQQGADQPQHF. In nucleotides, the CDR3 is TGTGCCAGCAGTCAACAGGGGGCGGATCAGCCCCAGCATTTT.

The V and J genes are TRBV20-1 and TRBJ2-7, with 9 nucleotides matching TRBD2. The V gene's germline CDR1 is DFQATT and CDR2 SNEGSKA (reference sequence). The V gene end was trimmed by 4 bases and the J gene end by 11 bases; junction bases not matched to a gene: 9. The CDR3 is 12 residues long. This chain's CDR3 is CSAKASGASEYF. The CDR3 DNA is TGCAGTGCTAAGGCTAGCGGGGCCTCCGAGTACTTC.

CDR3 DNA sequence: TGCAGATCGGACAGATCTCTCTACGAGCAGTACTTC. Encoded protein: CRSDRSLYEQYF. The chain combines TRBV20-1 with TRBJ2-7; tentative D call: TRBD1 (6 bases). The CDR3 totals 12 residues. Germline V gene data show CDR1 as DFQATT and CDR2 as SNEGSKA (reference sequence).

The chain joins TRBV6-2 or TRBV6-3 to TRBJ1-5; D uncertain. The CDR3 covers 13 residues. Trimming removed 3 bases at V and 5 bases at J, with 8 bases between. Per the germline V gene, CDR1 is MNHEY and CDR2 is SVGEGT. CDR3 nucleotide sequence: TGTGCCAGCAGTTATCGTCGAGATCAGCCCCAGCATTTT. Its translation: CASSYRRDQPQHF.

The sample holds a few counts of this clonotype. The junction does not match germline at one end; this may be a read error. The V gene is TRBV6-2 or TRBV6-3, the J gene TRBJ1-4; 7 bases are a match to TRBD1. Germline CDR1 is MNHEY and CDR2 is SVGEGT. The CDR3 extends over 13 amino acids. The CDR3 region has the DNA TGTGCCAGCAGTTATGACGGAGCCCGGACAGGCATTTTT. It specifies CASSYDGARTGIF.